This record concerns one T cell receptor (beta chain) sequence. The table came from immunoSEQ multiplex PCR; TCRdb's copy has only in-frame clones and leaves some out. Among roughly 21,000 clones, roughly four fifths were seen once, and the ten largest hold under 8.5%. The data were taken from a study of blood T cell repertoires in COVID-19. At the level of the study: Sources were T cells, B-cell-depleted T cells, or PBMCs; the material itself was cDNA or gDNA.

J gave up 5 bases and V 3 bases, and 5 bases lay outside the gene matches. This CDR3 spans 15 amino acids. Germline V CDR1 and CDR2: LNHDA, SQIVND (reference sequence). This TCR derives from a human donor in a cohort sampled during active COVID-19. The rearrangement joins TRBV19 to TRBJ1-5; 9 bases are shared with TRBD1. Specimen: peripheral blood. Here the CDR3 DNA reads TGTGCCAGTAGTATGGGGGACAGGGTCTATCAGCCCCAGCATTTT. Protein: CASSMGDRVYQPQHF.